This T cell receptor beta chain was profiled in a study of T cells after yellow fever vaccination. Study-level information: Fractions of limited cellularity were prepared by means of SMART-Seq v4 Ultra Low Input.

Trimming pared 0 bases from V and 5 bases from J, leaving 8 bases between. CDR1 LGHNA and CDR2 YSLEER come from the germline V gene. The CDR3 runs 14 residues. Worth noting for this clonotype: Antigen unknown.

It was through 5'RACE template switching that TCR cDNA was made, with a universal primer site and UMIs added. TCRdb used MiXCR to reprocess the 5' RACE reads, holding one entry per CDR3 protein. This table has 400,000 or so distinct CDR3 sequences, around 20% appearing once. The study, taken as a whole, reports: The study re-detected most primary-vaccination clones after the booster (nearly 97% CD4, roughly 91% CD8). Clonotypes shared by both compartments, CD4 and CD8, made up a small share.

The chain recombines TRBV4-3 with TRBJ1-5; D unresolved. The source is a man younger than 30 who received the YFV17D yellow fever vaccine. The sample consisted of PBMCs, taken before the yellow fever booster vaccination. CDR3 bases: TGCGCCAGCAGCCAAGACCTTTACGATCAGCCCCAGCATTTT. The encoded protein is CASSQDLYDQPQHF.